Here is one TCR beta chain with its context. The repertoire was sequenced with immunoSEQ multiplex PCR; TCRdb's copy has only in-frame clones and lacks some. This sample has 300,000 to 400,000 clones, with around 90% found just once. V shed 4 bases and J shed 0 bases, with 8 bases lying between them. Per germline, CDR1 SGDLS and CDR2 YYNGEE. The CDR3 loop spans 14 amino acids. The data originate from a study of blood T cell repertoires in COVID-19. Sequenced input: peripheral blood. This sequence originates from a man between 25 and 39 years old with COVID-19, enrolled during active disease. The chain is built from TRBV9 and TRBJ1-3; D remains unclear. The CDR3 protein is CASSPGNSGNTIYF. As DNA, the CDR3 is TGTGCCAGCAGCCCAGGAAACTCTGGAAACACCATATATTTT.